This T cell receptor (beta chain) was observed in a study of blood T cell repertoires in COVID-19. Across the study: Italy, Spain and the United States were the sources of the convalescent and acute COVID-19 samples.

The germline gives CDR1 SGHRS, CDR2 YFSETQ. The CDR3 has 15 amino acids. The V gene lost 2 bases and the J gene lost 0 bases, with 10 bases spanning the gap. Libraries were prepared by immunoSEQ multiplex PCR; TCRdb keeps only in-frame clonotypes and omits some of them. The data show about 480,000 clones, around 89% seen once. This chain uses TRBV5-1 with TRBJ2-3, with a weak D call TRBD2 (5 bases). The sequence was obtained from a woman in her thirties with acute or convalescent COVID-19. The sequencing input was peripheral blood. The chain's CDR3 is CASSFMGDSTDTQYF. CDR3 coding DNA: TGCGCCAGCAGCTTTATGGGAGACAGCACAGATACGCAGTATTTT.